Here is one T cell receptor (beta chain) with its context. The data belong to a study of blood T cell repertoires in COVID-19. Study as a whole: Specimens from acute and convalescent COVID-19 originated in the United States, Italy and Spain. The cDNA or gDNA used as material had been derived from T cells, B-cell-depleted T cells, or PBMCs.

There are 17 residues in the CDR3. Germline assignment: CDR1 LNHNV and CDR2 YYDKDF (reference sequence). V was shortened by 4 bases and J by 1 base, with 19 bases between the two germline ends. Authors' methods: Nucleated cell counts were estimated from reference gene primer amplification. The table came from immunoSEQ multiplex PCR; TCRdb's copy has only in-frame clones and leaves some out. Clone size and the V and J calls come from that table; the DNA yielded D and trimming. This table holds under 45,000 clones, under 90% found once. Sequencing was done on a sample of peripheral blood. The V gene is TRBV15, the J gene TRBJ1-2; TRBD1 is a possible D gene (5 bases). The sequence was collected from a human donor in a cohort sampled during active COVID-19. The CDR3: CATSKKEIGDYNYGYTF. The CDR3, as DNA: TGTGCCACCAGCAAGAAGGAGATAGGGGACTATAACTATGGCTACACCTTC.